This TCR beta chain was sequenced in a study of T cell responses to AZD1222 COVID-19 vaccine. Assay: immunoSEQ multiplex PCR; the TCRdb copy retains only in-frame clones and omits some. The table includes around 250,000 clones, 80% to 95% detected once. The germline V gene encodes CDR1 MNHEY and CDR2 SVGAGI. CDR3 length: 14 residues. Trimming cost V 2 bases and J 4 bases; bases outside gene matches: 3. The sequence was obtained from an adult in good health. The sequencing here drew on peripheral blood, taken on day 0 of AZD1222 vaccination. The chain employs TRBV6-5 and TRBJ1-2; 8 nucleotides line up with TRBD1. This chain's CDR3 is CASSYGDRFYGYTF. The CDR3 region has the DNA TGTGCCAGCAGTTACGGGGACAGGTTCTATGGCTACACCTTC.